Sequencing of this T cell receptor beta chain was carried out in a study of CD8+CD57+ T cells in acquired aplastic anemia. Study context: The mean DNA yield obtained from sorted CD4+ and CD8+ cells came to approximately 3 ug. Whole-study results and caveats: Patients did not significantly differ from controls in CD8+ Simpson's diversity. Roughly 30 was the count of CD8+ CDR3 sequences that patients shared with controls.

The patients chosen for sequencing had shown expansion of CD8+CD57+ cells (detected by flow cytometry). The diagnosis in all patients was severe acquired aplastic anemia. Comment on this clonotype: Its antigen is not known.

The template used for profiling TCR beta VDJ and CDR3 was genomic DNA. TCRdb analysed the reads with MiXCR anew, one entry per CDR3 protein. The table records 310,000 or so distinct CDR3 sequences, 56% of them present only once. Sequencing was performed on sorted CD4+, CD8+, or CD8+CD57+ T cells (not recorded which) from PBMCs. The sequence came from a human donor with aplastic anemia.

The CDR3 nucleotides read TGTGCCAGCAGCTTTAGCGGGTCGTCGGAGACCCAGTACTTC. Its translation is CASSFSGSSETQYF. The gene calls are TRBV7-8 and TRBJ2-5; 7 nucleotides match TRBD2. The ends lost 3 bases at V and 5 bases at J; junction bases unmatched: 6. The CDR3 is made up of 14 amino acids. Looked up from germline, CDR1 is SGHVS and CDR2 is FQNEAQ.